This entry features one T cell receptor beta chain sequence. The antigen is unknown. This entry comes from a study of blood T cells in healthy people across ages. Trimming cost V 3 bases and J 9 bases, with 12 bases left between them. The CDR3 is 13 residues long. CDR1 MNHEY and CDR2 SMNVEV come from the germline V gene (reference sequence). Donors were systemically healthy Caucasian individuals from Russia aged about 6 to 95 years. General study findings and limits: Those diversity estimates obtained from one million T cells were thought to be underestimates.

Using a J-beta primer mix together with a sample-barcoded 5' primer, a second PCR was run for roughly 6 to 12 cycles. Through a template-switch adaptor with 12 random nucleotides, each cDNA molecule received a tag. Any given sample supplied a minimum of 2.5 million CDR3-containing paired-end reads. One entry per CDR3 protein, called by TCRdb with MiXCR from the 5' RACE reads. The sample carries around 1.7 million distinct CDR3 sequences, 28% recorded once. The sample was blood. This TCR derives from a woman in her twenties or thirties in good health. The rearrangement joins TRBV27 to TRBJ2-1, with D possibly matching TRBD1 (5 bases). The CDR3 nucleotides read TGTGCCAGCAGTTTGGACAACGAGTCTGAGCAGTTCTTC. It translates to CASSLDNESEQFF.